Sequencing of this TCR beta chain was carried out in a study of blood T cell repertoires in COVID-19. Across the whole study: The United States, Italy and Spain were the sources of the acute and convalescent COVID-19 samples. The analysed material was cDNA or gDNA that came from T cells, B-cell-depleted T cells, or PBMCs.

Under the authors' procedure: Reference gene primer amplification gave nucleated cell count estimates. Here immunoSEQ multiplex PCR was the method, and the copy in TCRdb shows in-frame clones only, minus some. V, J and clone size derive from that table, while D and trimming were established from the DNA sequence. This table holds around 64,000 clones, more than 75% found once. The V segment lost 4 bases and the J segment 7 bases; nucleotides outside the gene matches: 3. The CDR3 is made up of 15 amino acids. In germline, CDR1 is MGHRA, CDR2 YSYEKL. The sample taken for sequencing was peripheral blood. This TCR was sampled from a human donor in a cohort sampled during active COVID-19. The chain links TRBV4-1 to TRBJ2-1, with 14 bases lining up with TRBD2. CDR3 protein: CASSRGLAGDNEQFF. As DNA, the CDR3 is TGCGCCAGCAGCCGGGGACTAGCGGGGGATAATGAGCAGTTCTTC.